The 4 T cell receptor beta chains given below trace back to one sample, sequenced in a study of blood T cell repertoires in COVID-19. Data came from immunoSEQ multiplex PCR; TCRdb stores just in-frame clones and leaves some out. This table holds under 200,000 clones, more than 75% found once. The sequencing sample was made of peripheral blood. Every receptor here comes from a man aged 65-85 years with acute or convalescent COVID-19.

The rearrangement links TRBV10-3 to TRBJ2-3; TRBD2 matches 13 bases. V lost 6 bases and J lost 3; bases outside the gene matches: 3. Per germline, CDR1 ENHRY and CDR2 SYGVKD. This CDR3 contains 15 residues. The CDR3 here is CAISTSGGATDTQYF. DNA for the CDR3: TGTGCCATCAGCACTAGCGGGGGGGCAACAGATACGCAGTATTTT.

The chain couples TRBV5-8 to TRBJ2-1, with 13 bases identical to TRBD2. The junction had 11 bases not matched to a gene; V was cut back by 4 bases and J by 7 bases. The germline V gene has CDR1 SGHTS and CDR2 YDEGEE. This CDR3 is 17 amino acids long. The DNA of the CDR3 is TGTGCCAGCAGCACGGGCCACATACTAGCGGGGGGGAATGAGCAGTTCTTC. Protein product: CASSTGHILAGGNEQFF. The full variable domain, completed using reference TRBV5-8 and TRBJ2-1, is EAGVTQSPTHLIKTRGQQATLRCSPISGHTSVYWYQQALGLGLQFLLWYDEGEERNRGNFPPRFSGRQFPNYSSELNVNALELEDSALYLCASSTGHILAGGNEQFFGPGTRLTVL.

The rearrangement joins TRBV4-1 to TRBJ1-5, with 7 bases lining up with TRBD1. J was trimmed by 2 bases and V by 4 bases; bases with no gene match: 8. The germline V gene has CDR1 MGHRA and CDR2 YSYEKL. The CDR3 consists of 16 residues. Here the CDR3 DNA reads TGCGCCAGCAGCCTAACCCAGGGGGTAGGCAATCAGCCCCAGCATTTT. Translating it yields CASSLTQGVGNQPQHF.

V gene TRBV19 combines with J gene TRBJ1-4; TRBD1 is a possible D gene (5 bases). With 3 bases removed from V and 7 bases from J, the gap between germline ends came to 15 bases. The CDR3 extends over 15 amino acids. The germline CDR1 and CDR2 sequences are LNHDA and SQIVND (reference sequence). The CDR3 DNA reads as TGTGCCAGTAGTATCAATCAGGGAAGCCTTGAAAAACTGTTTTTT. As protein: CASSINQGSLEKLFF. Supplemented by reference TRBV19 and TRBJ1-4, the full variable domain reads DGGITQSPKYLFRKEGQNVTLSCEQNLNHDAMYWYRQDPGQGLRLIYYSQIVNDFQKGDIAEGYSVSREKKESFPLTVTSAQKNPTAFYLCASSINQGSLEKLFFGSGTQLSVL.